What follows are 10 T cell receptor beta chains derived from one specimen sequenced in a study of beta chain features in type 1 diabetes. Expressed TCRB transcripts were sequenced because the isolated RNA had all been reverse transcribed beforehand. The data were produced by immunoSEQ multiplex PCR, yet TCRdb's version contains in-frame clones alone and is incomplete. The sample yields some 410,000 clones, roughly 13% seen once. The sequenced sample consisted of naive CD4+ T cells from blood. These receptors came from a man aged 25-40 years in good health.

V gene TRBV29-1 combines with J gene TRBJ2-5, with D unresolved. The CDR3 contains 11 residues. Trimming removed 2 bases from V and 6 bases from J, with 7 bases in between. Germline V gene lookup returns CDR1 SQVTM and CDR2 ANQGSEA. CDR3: CSVEIGQTQYF. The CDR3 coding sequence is TGCAGCGTTGAAATCGGCCAGACCCAGTACTTC.

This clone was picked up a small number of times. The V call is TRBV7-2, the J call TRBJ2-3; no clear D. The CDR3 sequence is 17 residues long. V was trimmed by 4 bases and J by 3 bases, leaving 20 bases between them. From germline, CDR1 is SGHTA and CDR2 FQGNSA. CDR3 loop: CASSYERRRRTTDTQYF. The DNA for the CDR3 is TGTGCCAGCAGCTACGAGAGGCGGCGCAGGACGACAGATACGCAGTATTTT. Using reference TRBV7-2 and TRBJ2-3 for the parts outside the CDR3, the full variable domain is GAGVSQSPSNKVTEKGKDVELRCDPISGHTALYWYRQSLGQGLEFLIYFQGNSAPDKSGLPSDRFSAERTGGSVSTLTIQRTQQEDSAVYLCASSYERRRRTTDTQYFGPGTRLTVL.

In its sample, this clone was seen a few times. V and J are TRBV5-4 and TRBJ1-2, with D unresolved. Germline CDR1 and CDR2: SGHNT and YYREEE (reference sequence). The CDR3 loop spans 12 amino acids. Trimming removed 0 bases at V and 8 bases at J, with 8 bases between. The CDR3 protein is CASSLDKEGYTF. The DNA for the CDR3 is TGTGCCAGCAGCTTGGACAAGGAGGGCTACACCTTC. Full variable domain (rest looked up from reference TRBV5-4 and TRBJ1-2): ETGVTQSPTHLIKTRGQQVTLRCSSQSGHNTVSWYQQALGQGPQFIFQYYREEENGRGNFPPRFSGLQFPNYSSELNVNALELDDSALYLCASSLDKEGYTFGSGTRLTVV.

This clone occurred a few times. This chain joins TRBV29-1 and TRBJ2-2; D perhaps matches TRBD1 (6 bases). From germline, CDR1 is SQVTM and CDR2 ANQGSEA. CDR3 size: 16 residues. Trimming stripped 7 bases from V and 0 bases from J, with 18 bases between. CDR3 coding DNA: TGCAGCGAGGATAAACAGGGCAGTGCGAACACCGGGGAGCTGTTTTTT. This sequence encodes CSEDKQGSANTGELFF.

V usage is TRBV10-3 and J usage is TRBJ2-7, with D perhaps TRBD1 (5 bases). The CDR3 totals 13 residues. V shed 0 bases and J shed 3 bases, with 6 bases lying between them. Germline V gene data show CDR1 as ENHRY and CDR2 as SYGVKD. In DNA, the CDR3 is TGTGCCATCAGTGAGTCAAGGGGCTACGAGCAGTACTTC. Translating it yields CAISESRGYEQYF.

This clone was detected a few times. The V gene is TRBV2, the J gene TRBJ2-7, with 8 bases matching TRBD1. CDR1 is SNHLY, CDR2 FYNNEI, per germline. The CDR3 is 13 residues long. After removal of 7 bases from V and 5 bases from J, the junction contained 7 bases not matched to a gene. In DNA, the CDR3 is TGTGCCAGCAAGACGGACAGGGCCCACGAGCAGTACGTC. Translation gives CASKTDRAHEQYV.

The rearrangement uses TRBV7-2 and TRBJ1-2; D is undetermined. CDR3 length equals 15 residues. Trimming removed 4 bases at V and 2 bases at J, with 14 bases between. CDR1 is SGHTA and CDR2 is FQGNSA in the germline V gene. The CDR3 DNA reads TGTGCCAGCAGCTCTACCTCCGGGAGCAACTATGGCTACACCTTC. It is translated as CASSSTSGSNYGYTF.

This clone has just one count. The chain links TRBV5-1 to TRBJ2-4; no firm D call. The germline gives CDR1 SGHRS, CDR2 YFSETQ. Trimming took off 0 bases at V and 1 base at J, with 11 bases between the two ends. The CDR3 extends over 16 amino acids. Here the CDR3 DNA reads TGCGCCAGCAGCTTGGAGAGGTGGTCGGCCAAAAACATTCAGTACTTC. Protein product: CASSLERWSAKNIQYF.

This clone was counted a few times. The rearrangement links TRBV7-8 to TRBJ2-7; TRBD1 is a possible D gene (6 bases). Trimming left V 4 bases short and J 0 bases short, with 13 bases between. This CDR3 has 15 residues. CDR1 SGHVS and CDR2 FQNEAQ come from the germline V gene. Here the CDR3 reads CASSSPDRSSYEQYF. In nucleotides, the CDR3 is TGTGCCAGCAGCTCCCCGGACAGAAGCTCCTACGAGCAGTACTTC. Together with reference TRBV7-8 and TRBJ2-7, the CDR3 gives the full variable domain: GAGVSQSPRYKVAKRGQDVALRCDPISGHVSLFWYQQALGQGPEFLTYFQNEAQLDKSGLPSDRFFAERPEGSVSTLKIQRTQQEDSAVYLCASSSPDRSSYEQYFGPGTRLTVT.

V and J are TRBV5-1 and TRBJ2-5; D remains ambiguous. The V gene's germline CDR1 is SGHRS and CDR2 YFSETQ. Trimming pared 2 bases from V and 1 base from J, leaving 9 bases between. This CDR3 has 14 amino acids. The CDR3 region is CASSFRGLQETQYF. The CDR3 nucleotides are TGCGCCAGCAGCTTTCGAGGTCTCCAAGAGACCCAGTACTTC.